This T cell receptor (beta chain) was sequenced during a study of CD8 T cells in ankylosing spondylitis. Findings of the study overall: Ankylosing spondylitis blood appeared to carry a characteristic TCR beta motif of seven to nine highly homologous variants. Some of these motif variants have turned up before, in reports on reactive arthritis synovial fluid and blood.

The CDR3 runs 12 residues. With 5 bases removed from V and 7 bases from J, the gap between germline ends came to 11 bases. This clonotype was counted a few times. Its cognate antigen is unknown. Via MiXCR, TCRdb re-called the 5' RACE reads, giving one row per CDR3 protein. This table has over 700,000 distinct CDR3 sequences, 15% to 20% appearing once. The material sequenced was blood, either unsorted or a sorted T cell fraction (not recorded which). The V and J genes are TRBV12-3 or TRBV12-4 and TRBJ1-2; possibly TRBD1 for D (5 bases). The sequence was collected from a male donor with ankylosing spondylitis. The CDR3 sequence is CASSPGGSGYTF. CDR3 DNA: TGTGCCAGCAGTCCCGGGGGAAGTGGCTACACCTTC.